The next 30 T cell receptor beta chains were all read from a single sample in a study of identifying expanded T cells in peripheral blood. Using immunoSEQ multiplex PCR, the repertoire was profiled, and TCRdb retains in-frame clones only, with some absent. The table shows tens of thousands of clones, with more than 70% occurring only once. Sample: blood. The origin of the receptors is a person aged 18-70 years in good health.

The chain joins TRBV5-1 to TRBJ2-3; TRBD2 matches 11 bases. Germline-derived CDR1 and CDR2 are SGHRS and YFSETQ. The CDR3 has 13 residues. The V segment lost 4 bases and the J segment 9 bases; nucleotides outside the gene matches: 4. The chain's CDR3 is CASSTPSGRTQYF. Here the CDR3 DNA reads TGCGCCAGCAGCACCCCTAGCGGGAGGACGCAGTATTTT. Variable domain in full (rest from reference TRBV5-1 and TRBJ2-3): KAGVTQTPRYLIKTRGQQVTLSCSPISGHRSVSWYQQTPGQGLQFLFEYFSETQRNKGNFPGRFSGRQFSNSRSEMNVSTLELGDSALYLCASSTPSGRTQYFGPGTRLTVL.

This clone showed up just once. The CDR3, as DNA: TGCGCCAGCAGCTCGGGACTAGCGGGCCACCTCCAAGAGACCCAGTACTTC. Translation: CASSSGLAGHLQETQYF. J is TRBJ2-5 and V is TRBV5-1; 12 nucleotides align to TRBD2. The CDR3 sequence is 17 residues long. With V trimmed by 3 bases and J by 1 base, 7 bases remained unmatched. The germline gives CDR1 SGHRS, CDR2 YFSETQ.

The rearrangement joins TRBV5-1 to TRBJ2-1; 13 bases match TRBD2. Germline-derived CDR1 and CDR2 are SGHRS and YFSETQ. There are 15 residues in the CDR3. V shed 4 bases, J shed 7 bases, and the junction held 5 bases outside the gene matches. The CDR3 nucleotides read TGCGCCAGCAGCCGGACTAGCGGGAGTAGGAATGAGCAGTTCTTC. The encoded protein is CASSRTSGSRNEQFF. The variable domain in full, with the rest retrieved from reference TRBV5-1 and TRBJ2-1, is KAGVTQTPRYLIKTRGQQVTLSCSPISGHRSVSWYQQTPGQGLQFLFEYFSETQRNKGNFPGRFSGRQFSNSRSEMNVSTLELGDSALYLCASSRTSGSRNEQFFGPGTRLTVL.

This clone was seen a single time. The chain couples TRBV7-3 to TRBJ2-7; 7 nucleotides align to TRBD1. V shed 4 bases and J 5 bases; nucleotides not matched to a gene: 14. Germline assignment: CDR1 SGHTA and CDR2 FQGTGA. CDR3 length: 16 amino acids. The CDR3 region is CASSSRRQGVPDEQYF. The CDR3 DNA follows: TGTGCCAGCAGCTCACGAAGACAGGGAGTTCCCGACGAGCAGTACTTC.

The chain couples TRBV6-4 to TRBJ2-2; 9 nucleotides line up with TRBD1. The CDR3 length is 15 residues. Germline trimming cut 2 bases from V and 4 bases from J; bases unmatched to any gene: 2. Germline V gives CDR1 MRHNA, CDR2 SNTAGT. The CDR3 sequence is CASSDGDRATGELFF. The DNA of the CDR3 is TGTGCCAGCAGTGACGGGGACAGGGCCACCGGGGAGCTGTTTTTT.

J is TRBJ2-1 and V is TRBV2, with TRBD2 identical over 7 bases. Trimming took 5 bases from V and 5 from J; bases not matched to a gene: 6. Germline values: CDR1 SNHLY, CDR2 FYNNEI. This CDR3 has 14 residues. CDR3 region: CASSRSSGDNEQFF. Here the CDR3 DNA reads TGTGCCAGCAGTCGTTCTAGCGGTGACAATGAGCAGTTCTTC. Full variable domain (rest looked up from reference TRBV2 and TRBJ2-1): EPEVTQTPSHQVTQMGQEVILRCVPISNHLYFYWYRQILGQKVEFLVSFYNNEISEKSEIFDDQFSVERPDGSNFTLKIRSTKLEDSAMYFCASSRSSGDNEQFFGPGTRLTVL.

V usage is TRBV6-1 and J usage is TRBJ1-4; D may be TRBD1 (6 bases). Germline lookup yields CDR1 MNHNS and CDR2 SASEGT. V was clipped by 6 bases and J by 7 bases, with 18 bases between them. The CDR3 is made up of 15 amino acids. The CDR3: CASRRSWTAGEKLFF. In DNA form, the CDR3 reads TGTGCCAGCAGGCGTTCTTGGACAGCAGGTGAAAAACTGTTTTTT.

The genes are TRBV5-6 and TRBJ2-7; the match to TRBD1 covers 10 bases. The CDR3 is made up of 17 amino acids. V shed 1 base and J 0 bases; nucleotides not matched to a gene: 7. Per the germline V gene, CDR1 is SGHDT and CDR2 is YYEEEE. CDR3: CASSLKRTGGDSYEQYF. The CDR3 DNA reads TGTGCCAGCAGCTTGAAAAGGACAGGGGGGGACTCCTACGAGCAGTACTTC.

The CDR3 sequence: CASNGGNTEAFF. The CDR3, as DNA: TGTGCCAGCAACGGGGGGAACACTGAAGCTTTCTTT. The genes are TRBV27 and TRBJ1-1; a possible D gene is TRBD1 (5 bases). The germline V gene encodes CDR1 MNHEY and CDR2 SMNVEV (reference sequence). V was pared by 7 bases and J by 1 base, with 7 bases between. This CDR3 is 12 amino acids long.

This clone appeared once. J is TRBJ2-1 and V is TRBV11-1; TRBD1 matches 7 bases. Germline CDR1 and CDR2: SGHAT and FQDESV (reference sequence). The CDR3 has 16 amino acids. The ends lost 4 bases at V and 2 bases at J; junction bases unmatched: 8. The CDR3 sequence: CASSSPGTATYNEQFF. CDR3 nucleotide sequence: TGTGCCAGCAGCTCACCCGGGACAGCGACCTACAATGAGCAGTTCTTC.

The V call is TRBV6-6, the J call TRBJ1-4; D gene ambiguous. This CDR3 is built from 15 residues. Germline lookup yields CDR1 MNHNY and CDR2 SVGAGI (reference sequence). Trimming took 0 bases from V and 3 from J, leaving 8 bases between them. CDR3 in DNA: TGTGCCAGCAGTTACTCGGGGAGGCCTAATGAAAAACTGTTTTTT. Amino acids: CASSYSGRPNEKLFF.

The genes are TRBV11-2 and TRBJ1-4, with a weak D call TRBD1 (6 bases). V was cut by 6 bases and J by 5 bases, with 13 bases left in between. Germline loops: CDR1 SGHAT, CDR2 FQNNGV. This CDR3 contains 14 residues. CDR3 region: CASSFDQGNEKLFF. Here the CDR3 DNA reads TGTGCCAGCAGTTTCGATCAGGGGAATGAAAAACTGTTTTTT.

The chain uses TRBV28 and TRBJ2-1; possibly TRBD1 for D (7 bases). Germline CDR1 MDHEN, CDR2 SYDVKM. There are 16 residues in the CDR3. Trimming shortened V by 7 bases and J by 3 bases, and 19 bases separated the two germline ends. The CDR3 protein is CASTSPSGDSYNEQFF. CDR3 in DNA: TGTGCCAGCACCTCCCCTTCGGGGGACAGCTACAATGAGCAGTTCTTC.

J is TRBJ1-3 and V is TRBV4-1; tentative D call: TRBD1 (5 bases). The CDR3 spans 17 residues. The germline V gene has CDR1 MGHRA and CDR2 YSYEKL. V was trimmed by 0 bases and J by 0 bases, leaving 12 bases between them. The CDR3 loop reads CASSQDAPGASGNTIYF. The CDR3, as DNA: TGCGCCAGCAGCCAAGATGCCCCCGGGGCCTCTGGAAACACCATATATTTT.

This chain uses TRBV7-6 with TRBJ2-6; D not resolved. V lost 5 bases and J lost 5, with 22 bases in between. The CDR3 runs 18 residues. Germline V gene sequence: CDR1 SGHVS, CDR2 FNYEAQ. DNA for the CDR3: TGTGCCAGCAGCGTTAGGCGTGAATCACAAAGTCGGGCCAACGTCCTGACTTTC. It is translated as CASSVRRESQSRANVLTF.

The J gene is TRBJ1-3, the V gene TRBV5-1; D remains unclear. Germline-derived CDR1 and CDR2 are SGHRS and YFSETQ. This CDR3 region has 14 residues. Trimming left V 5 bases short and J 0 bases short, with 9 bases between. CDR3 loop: CASRSGPSGNTIYF. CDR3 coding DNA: TGCGCCAGCAGGTCCGGACCCTCTGGAAACACCATATATTTT.

Here the CDR3 reads CASSQDRGTDSYNEQFF. CDR3 DNA: TGCGCCAGCAGCCAAGACCGAGGGACAGACTCCTACAATGAGCAGTTCTTC. The chain has TRBV4-3 and TRBJ2-1; 7 positions match TRBD1. This CDR3 is 17 amino acids long. The V segment lost 0 bases and the J segment 0 bases; nucleotides outside the gene matches: 5. Germline V CDR1 and CDR2: LGHNA, YSLEER.

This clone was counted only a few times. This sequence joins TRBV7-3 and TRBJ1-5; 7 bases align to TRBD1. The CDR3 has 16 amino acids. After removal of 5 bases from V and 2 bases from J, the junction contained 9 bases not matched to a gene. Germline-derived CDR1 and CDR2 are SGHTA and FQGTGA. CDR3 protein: CASSNRGDRRNQPQHF. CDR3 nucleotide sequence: TGTGCCAGCAGCAATCGGGGGGACAGACGCAATCAGCCCCAGCATTTT.

The chain's CDR3 is CASKNDRGGEQYF. The CDR3 nucleotides read TGTGCCAGCAAAAACGACCGGGGGGGCGAGCAGTACTTC. The chain recombines TRBV7-2 with TRBJ2-7, with 8 nucleotides matching TRBD2. V lost 7 bases and J lost 6; bases outside the gene matches: 8. The CDR3 length is 13 residues. Germline V lookup: CDR1 SGHTA, CDR2 FQGNSA.

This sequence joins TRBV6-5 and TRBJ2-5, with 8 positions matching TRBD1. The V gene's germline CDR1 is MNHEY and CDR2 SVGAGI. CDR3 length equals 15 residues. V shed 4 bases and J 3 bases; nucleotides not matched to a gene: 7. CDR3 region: CASSLRTGWEETQYF. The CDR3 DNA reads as TGTGCCAGCAGTTTAAGGACAGGGTGGGAAGAGACCCAGTACTTC.

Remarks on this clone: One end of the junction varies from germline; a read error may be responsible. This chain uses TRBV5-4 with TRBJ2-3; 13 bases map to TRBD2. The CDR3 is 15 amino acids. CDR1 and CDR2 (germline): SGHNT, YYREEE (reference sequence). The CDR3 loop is CASSPGLAGPDRQYF. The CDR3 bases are TGTGCCAGCAGCCCGGGACTAGCGGGACCCGATAGGCAGTATTTT. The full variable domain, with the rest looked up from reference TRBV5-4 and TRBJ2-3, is ETGVTQSPTHLIKTRGQQVTLRCSSQSGHNTVSWYQQALGQGPQFIFQYYREEENGRGNFPPRFSGLQFPNYSSELNVNALELDDSALYLCASSPGLAGPDRQYFGPGTRLTVL.

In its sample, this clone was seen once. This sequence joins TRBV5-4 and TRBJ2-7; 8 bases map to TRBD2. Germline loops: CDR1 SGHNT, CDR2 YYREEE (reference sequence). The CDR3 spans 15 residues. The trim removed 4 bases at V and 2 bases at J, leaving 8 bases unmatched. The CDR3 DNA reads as TGTGCCAGCAGCCCTGGGACTAGTTCAACCTACGAGCAGTACTTC. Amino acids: CASSPGTSSTYEQYF.

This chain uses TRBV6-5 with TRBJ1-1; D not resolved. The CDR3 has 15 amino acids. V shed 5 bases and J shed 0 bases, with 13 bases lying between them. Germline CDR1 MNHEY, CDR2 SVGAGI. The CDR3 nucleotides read TGTGCCAGCAGTCTGAGACCCCTCTTGAACACTGAAGCTTTCTTT. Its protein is CASSLRPLLNTEAFF.

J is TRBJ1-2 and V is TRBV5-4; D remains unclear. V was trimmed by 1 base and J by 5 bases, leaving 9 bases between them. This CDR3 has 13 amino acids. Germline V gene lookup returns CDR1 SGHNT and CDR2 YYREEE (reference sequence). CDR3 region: CASSLKVGYGYTF. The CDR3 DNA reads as TGTGCCAGCAGCTTGAAAGTCGGTTATGGCTACACCTTC.

DNA for the CDR3: TGTGCCAGCAGCTCCAACCCCGGGGATCAGCCCCAGCATTTT. Protein: CASSSNPGDQPQHF. The chain is built from TRBV5-4 and TRBJ1-5; no definite D call. This CDR3 has 14 amino acids. The ends were cut back, 3 bases at V and 5 bases at J, with 12 bases in the middle. CDR1 and CDR2 from the germline V gene are SGHNT and YYREEE (reference sequence).

DNA of the CDR3: TGTGCCAGCAGCTTAGCGAACGGGCACAATGAGCAGTTCTTC. Translating gives CASSLANGHNEQFF. The chain carries TRBV7-9 and TRBJ2-1; no reliable D call. CDR1 SEHNR and CDR2 FQNEAQ come from the germline V gene (reference sequence). Deletions cut 0 bases from V and 5 bases from J, with 8 bases between. The CDR3 sequence is 14 residues long.

The CDR3 region has the DNA TGCGCCAGCAGCTTGGGCCGGAACAGTCAAGAGACCCAGTACTTC. Residues: CASSLGRNSQETQYF. V usage is TRBV5-1 and J usage is TRBJ2-5; D gene uncertain. The CDR3 extends over 15 amino acids. V lost 0 bases to trimming and J lost 2 bases, with 11 bases between them. Germline V gives CDR1 SGHRS, CDR2 YFSETQ.

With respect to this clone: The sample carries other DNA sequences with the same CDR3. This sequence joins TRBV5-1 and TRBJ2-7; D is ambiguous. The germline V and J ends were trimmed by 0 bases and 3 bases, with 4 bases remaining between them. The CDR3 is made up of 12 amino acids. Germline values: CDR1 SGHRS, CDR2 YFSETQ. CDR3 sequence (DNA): TGCGCCAGCAGCTTGGTAGGCTACGAGCAGTACTTC. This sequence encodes CASSLVGYEQYF. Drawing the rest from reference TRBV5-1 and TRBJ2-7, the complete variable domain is KAGVTQTPRYLIKTRGQQVTLSCSPISGHRSVSWYQQTPGQGLQFLFEYFSETQRNKGNFPGRFSGRQFSNSRSEMNVSTLELGDSALYLCASSLVGYEQYFGPGTRLTVT.

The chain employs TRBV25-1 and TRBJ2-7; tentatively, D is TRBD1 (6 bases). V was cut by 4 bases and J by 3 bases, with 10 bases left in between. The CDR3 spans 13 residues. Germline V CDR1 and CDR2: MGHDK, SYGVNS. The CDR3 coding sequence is TGTGCCAGCAGTGGTACAGGGTACTACGAGCAGTACTTC. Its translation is CASSGTGYYEQYF.

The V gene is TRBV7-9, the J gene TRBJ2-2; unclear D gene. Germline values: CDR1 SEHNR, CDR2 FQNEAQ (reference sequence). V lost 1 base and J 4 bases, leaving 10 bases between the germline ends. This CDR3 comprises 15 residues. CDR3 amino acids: CASSLGDVPTGELFF. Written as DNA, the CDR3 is TGTGCCAGCAGCTTAGGAGATGTTCCCACCGGGGAGCTGTTTTTT.